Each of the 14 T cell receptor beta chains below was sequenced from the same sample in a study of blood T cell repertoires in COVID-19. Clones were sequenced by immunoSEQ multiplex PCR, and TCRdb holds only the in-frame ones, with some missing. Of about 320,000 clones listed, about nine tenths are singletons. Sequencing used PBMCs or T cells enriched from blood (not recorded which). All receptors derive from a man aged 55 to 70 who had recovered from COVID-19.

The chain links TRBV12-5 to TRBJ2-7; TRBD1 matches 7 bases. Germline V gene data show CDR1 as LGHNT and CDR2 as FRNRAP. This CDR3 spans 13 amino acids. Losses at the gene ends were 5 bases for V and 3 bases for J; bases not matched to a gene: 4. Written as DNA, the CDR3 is TGTGCTAGTGGTATGGGACAGCACTACGAGCAGTACTTC. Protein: CASGMGQHYEQYF. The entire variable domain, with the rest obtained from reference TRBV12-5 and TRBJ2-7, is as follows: DARVTQTPRHKVTEMGQEVTMRCQPILGHNTVFWYRQTMMQGLELLAYFRNRAPLDDSGMPKDRFSAEMPDATLATLKIQPSEPRDSAVYFCASGMGQHYEQYFGPGTRLTVT.

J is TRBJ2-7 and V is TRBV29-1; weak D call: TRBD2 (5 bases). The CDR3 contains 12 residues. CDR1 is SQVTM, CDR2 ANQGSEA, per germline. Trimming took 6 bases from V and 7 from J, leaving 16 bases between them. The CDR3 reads CSVGDGMREQYF. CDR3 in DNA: TGCAGCGTCGGGGATGGGATGCGGGAGCAGTACTTC.

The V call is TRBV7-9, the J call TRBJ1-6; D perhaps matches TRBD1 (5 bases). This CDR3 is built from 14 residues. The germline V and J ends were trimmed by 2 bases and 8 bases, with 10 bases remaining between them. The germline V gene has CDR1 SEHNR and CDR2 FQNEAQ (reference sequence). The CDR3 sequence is CASSLLGADSPLHF. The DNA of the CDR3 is TGTGCCAGCAGCTTACTAGGGGCGGATTCACCCCTCCACTTT.

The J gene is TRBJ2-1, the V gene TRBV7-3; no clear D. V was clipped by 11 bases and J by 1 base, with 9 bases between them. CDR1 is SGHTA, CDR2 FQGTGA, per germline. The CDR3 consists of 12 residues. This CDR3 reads CARLLSYNEQFF. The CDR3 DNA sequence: TGTGCCCGGCTACTATCCTACAATGAGCAGTTCTTC.

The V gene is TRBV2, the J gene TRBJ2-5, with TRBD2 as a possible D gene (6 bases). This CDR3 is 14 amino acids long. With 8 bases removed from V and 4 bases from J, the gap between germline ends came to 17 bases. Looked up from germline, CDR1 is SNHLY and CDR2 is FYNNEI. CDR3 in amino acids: CASDPSGTGETQYF. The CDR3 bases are TGTGCCAGCGACCCCTCTGGGACTGGAGAGACCCAGTACTTC.

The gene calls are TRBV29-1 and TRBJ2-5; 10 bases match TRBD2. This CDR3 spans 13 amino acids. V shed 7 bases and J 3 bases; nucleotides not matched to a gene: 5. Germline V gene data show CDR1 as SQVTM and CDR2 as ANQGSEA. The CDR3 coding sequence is TGCAGCGCTCTTCTAGCGGGAGAAGAGACCCAGTACTTC. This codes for CSALLAGEETQYF.

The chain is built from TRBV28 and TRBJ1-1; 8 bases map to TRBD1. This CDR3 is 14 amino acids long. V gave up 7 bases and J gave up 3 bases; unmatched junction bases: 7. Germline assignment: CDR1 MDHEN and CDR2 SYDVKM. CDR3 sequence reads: CASTRQGFDTEAFF. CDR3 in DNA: TGTGCCAGCACCCGACAGGGGTTCGACACTGAAGCTTTCTTT. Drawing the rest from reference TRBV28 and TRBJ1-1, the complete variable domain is DVKVTQSSRYLVKRTGEKVFLECVQDMDHENMFWYRQDPGLGLRLIYFSYDVKMKEKGDIPEGYSVSREKKERFSLILESASTNQTSMYLCASTRQGFDTEAFFGQGTRLTVV.

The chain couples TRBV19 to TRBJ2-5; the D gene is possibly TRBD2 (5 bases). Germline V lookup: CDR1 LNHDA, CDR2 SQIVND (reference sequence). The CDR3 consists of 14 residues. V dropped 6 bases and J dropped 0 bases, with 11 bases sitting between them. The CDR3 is CASRPERYQETQYF. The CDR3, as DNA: TGTGCCAGTAGGCCTGAGCGGTACCAAGAGACCCAGTACTTC.

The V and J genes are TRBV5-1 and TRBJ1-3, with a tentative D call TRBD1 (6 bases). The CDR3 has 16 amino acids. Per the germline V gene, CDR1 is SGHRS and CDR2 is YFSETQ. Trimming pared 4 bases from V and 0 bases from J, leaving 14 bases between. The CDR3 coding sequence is TGCGCCAGCAGCCCGGACAGCCTATTCTCTGGAAACACCATATATTTT. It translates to CASSPDSLFSGNTIYF.

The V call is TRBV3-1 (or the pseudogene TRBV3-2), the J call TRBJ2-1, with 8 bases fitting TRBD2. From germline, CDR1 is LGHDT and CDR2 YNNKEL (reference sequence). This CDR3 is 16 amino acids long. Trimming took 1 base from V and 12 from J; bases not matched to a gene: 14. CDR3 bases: TGTGCCAGCAGCCAAGTTAAAGCGGGAGCCCTAAGGTGGCAGTTCTTC. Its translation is CASSQVKAGALRWQFF.

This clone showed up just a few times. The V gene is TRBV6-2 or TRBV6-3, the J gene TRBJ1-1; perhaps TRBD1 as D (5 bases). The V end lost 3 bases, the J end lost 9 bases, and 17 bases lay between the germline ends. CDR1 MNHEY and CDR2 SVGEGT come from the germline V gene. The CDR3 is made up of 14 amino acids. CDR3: CASSYGSIGAKAFF. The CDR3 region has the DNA TGTGCCAGCAGTTATGGGTCTATTGGGGCAAAAGCTTTCTTT.

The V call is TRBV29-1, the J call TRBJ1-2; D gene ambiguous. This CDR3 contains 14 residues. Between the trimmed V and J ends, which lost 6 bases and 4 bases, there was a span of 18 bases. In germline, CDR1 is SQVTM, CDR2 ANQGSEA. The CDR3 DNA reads TGCAGCGTCGAAAAATCGGACTTATTCTATGGCTACACCTTC. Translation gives CSVEKSDLFYGYTF.

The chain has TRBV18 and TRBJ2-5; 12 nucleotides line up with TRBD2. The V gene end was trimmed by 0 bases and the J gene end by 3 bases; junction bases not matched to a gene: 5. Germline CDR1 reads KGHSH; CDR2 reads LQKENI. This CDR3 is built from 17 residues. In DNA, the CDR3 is TGTGCCAGCTCACCACCTTGGACTAGCGGGGATAAAGAGACCCAGTACTTC. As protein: CASSPPWTSGDKETQYF.

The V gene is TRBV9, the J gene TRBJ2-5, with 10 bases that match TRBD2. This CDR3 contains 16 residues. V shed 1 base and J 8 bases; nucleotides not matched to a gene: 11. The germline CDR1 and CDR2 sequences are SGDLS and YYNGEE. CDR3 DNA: TGTGCCAGCAGCGTATACGTTGGACTAGCGGAGGGTACCCAGTACTTC. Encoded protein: CASSVYVGLAEGTQYF.